The following is a TCR beta chain sequence with its context. Authors' processing steps: Counts of nucleated cells, estimated from reference gene primer amplification, were obtained. Produced via immunoSEQ multiplex PCR; TCRdb's table is partial and in-frame only. V and J calls and clone size follow that table, whereas D and trimming were derived from the DNA. Of about 110,000 clones in the sample, roughly four fifths were seen once. The data belong to a study of blood T cell repertoires in COVID-19. Study details: Sources were T cells, B-cell-depleted T cells, or PBMCs; the material itself was cDNA or gDNA.

The CDR3 length is 15 residues. Trimming left V 2 bases short and J 1 base short, with 11 bases between. Germline V gene sequence: CDR1 SEHNR, CDR2 FQNEAQ (reference sequence). The V and J genes are TRBV7-9 and TRBJ2-5; D possibly corresponds to TRBD2 (6 bases). The origin of this receptor is a man aged 80 or over with COVID-19, enrolled during active disease. Sample: peripheral blood. The CDR3: CASSLYSGSQETQYF. The CDR3, as DNA: TGTGCCAGCAGCTTATACTCCGGGAGCCAAGAGACCCAGTACTTC.